The 3 T cell receptor beta chains listed next were all sequenced from one sample in a study of control samples from healthy donors and cancer patients. The data were produced by immunoSEQ multiplex PCR, yet TCRdb's version contains in-frame clones alone and is incomplete. The table has more than 95,000 clones, about 89% seen once. Material: PBMCs. The origin of the receptors is a man in his sixties with lung cancer.

This clone showed up just once. The V call is TRBV25-1, the J call TRBJ2-5; D uncertain. Germline V gives CDR1 MGHDK, CDR2 SYGVNS. The CDR3 consists of 17 residues. V lost 2 bases to trimming and J lost 5 bases, with 21 bases between them. In nucleotides, the CDR3 is TGTGCCAGCAGTGAAACTCCCCCCCTTGGCGTAGGCGAGACCCAGTACTTC. Its translation: CASSETPPLGVGETQYF.

V and J are TRBV30 and TRBJ1-4; no firm D call. Trimming removed 0 bases at V and 8 bases at J, with 16 bases between. This CDR3 is built from 15 residues. Germline CDR1 and CDR2: GTSNPN and SVGIG (reference sequence). Here the CDR3 DNA reads TGTGCCTGGAGTGTACAAGAGGGTCGGGAAGAAAAACTGTTTTTT. Translation gives CAWSVQEGREEKLFF.

V usage is TRBV6-5 and J usage is TRBJ2-2, with 8 bases lining up with TRBD1. Germline CDR1 reads MNHEY; CDR2 reads SVGAGI. The CDR3 is 15 residues long. The trim removed 6 bases at V and 5 bases at J, leaving 8 bases unmatched. CDR3 in amino acids: CASSLQTGVTGELFF. CDR3 nucleotides: TGTGCCAGCAGCCTCCAGACAGGGGTTACCGGGGAGCTGTTTTTT.